Each of the 29 T cell receptor beta chains below was sequenced from the same sample in a study of blood T cell repertoires in COVID-19. The method was immunoSEQ multiplex PCR; TCRdb's version includes in-frame clones alone and lacks a portion of them. Among some 77,000 clones listed, around 90% were seen once. Sequences were obtained from peripheral blood. These receptors all come from a woman aged 80 or over with active or convalescent COVID-19.

This clone was found once. The chain combines TRBV19 with TRBJ1-5; no firm D call. V lost 2 bases, J lost 5 bases, and 7 bases lay in between. CDR3 length: 13 residues. Germline values: CDR1 LNHDA, CDR2 SQIVND (reference sequence). CDR3 region: CASSIQVHQPQHF. The CDR3, as DNA: TGTGCCAGTAGTATACAGGTTCATCAGCCCCAGCATTTT. The full variable domain, with the rest looked up from reference TRBV19 and TRBJ1-5, is DGGITQSPKYLFRKEGQNVTLSCEQNLNHDAMYWYRQDPGQGLRLIYYSQIVNDFQKGDIAEGYSVSREKKESFPLTVTSAQKNPTAFYLCASSIQVHQPQHFGDGTRLSIL.

This rearrangement joins TRBV28 to TRBJ1-4; D remains unclear. The CDR3 has 14 residues. Looked up from germline, CDR1 is MDHEN and CDR2 is SYDVKM. Trimming removed 4 bases at V and 6 bases at J, with 12 bases between. The CDR3 reads CASSYTELDEKLFF. In DNA, the CDR3 is TGTGCCAGCAGTTACACGGAGCTTGATGAAAAACTGTTTTTT.

The chain combines TRBV19 with TRBJ2-7; the match to TRBD1 covers 7 bases. The CDR3 is made up of 15 amino acids. The ends lost 6 bases at V and 2 bases at J; junction bases unmatched: 10. CDR1 is LNHDA, CDR2 SQIVND, per germline (reference sequence). The CDR3 spells CASRSDRQGAYEQYF. In DNA form, the CDR3 reads TGTGCCAGTAGGAGCGATAGACAGGGAGCCTACGAGCAGTACTTC.

The V and J genes are TRBV6-2 or TRBV6-3 and TRBJ1-2; D is undetermined. The CDR3 spans 13 residues. CDR1 is MNHEY and CDR2 is SVGEGT in the germline V gene. The germline V and J ends were trimmed by 2 bases and 8 bases, with 12 bases remaining between them. The CDR3 DNA reads TGTGCCAGCAGTTACCCTCAGTCGTGGGGCTACACCTTC. Protein sequence: CASSYPQSWGYTF.

The V call is TRBV27, the J call TRBJ1-5; weak D call: TRBD1 (6 bases). The germline V and J ends were trimmed by 6 bases and 5 bases, with 8 bases remaining between them. Germline V lookup: CDR1 MNHEY, CDR2 SMNVEV (reference sequence). The CDR3 contains 12 residues. In DNA, the CDR3 is TGTGCCAGCAGACAGGGTGATCAGCCCCAGCATTTT. Translation gives CASRQGDQPQHF.

The chain links TRBV24-1 to TRBJ2-2; D is uncertain. The CDR3 spans 17 residues. The germline gives CDR1 KGHDR, CDR2 SFDVKD. V lost 3 bases and J lost 5, with 18 bases in between. The CDR3 is CATSDPSFRVGTGELFF. The CDR3 coding sequence is TGTGCCACCAGTGATCCCTCGTTTCGGGTTGGGACCGGGGAGCTGTTTTTT.

The genes are TRBV6-5 and TRBJ2-7, with D possibly matching TRBD1 (6 bases). Germline lookup yields CDR1 MNHEY and CDR2 SVGAGI. The CDR3 extends over 14 amino acids. Trimming cost V 6 bases and J 0 bases, with 12 bases left between them. The CDR3: CASRRTDRSYEQYF. CDR3 coding DNA: TGTGCCAGCAGGAGGACAGACCGCTCCTACGAGCAGTACTTC.

The chain employs TRBV6-5 and TRBJ1-6, with TRBD1 matching 8 bases. Germline CDR1 reads MNHEY; CDR2 reads SVGAGI. After removal of 0 bases from V and 9 bases from J, the junction contained 4 bases not matched to a gene. The CDR3 has 15 residues. In DNA, the CDR3 is TGTGCCAGCAGTTACTCCGACAGGGGCCGTTCACCCCTCCACTTT. Translated: CASSYSDRGRSPLHF.

This chain joins TRBV5-1 and TRBJ2-5, with 8 bases fitting TRBD2. The germline gives CDR1 SGHRS, CDR2 YFSETQ. V was clipped by 6 bases and J by 5 bases; unmatched bases: 6. This CDR3 has 13 amino acids. In nucleotides, the CDR3 is TGCGCCAGCAATGGACTAGCAGGCGAGACCCAGTACTTC. Amino acid sequence: CASNGLAGETQYF.

The chain combines TRBV4-1 with TRBJ2-1; 7 bases align to TRBD2. The CDR3 has 16 residues. Germline CDR1 and CDR2: MGHRA and YSYEKL. With V trimmed by 0 bases and J by 1 base, 3 bases remained unmatched. CDR3 residues: CASSQEGGRSYNEQFF. As DNA, the CDR3 is TGCGCCAGCAGCCAAGAGGGCGGGAGATCCTACAATGAGCAGTTCTTC.

The chain has TRBV5-1 and TRBJ1-1; weak D call: TRBD1 (6 bases). The CDR3 is 13 residues long. The ends were cut back, 0 bases at V and 7 bases at J, with 10 bases in the middle. Germline CDR1 is SGHRS and CDR2 is YFSETQ. The CDR3 DNA reads as TGCGCCAGCAGCTTGGCCACAGGGAGTGAAGCTTTCTTT. Protein: CASSLATGSEAFF.

This chain links TRBV28 with TRBJ1-5, with a tentative D call TRBD1 (6 bases). The CDR3 consists of 17 residues. Trimming took off 1 base at V and 2 bases at J, with 15 bases between the two ends. Germline lookup yields CDR1 MDHEN and CDR2 SYDVKM. CDR3 protein: CASSLYPGGAGNQPQHF. For the CDR3, the DNA is TGTGCCAGCAGTTTATACCCCGGGGGGGCCGGCAATCAGCCCCAGCATTTT.

The chain combines TRBV4-3 with TRBJ2-2; TRBD2 aligns across 11 bases. Germline CDR1 is LGHNA and CDR2 is YSLEER. V lost 0 bases to trimming and J lost 3 bases; unmatched junction nucleotides: 6. The CDR3 sequence is 18 residues long. In DNA, the CDR3 is TGCGCCAGCAGCCAAGATGAGACTAGCGGGATCTACACCGGGGAGCTGTTTTTT. This translates into CASSQDETSGIYTGELFF.

The chain uses TRBV7-3 and TRBJ2-7, with 10 bases identical to TRBD2. Germline CDR1 and CDR2: SGHTA and FQGTGA. J lost 6 bases, V lost 4 bases, and 6 bases had no gene match. The CDR3 extends over 14 amino acids. Written as DNA, the CDR3 is TGTGCCAGCAGCTCTAGCGGGAGTTCTACCGAGCAGTACTTC. It is translated as CASSSSGSSTEQYF.

This chain uses TRBV15 with TRBJ2-2; tentative D call: TRBD1 (5 bases). Germline V CDR1 and CDR2: LNHNV, YYDKDF (reference sequence). This CDR3 contains 14 residues. V was cut by 0 bases and J by 5 bases, with 7 bases left in between. The CDR3 loop is CATSREPGTGELFF. The CDR3 DNA sequence: TGTGCCACCAGCAGAGAACCAGGGACCGGGGAGCTGTTTTTT.

J is TRBJ2-1 and V is TRBV30; D gene uncertain. CDR1 GTSNPN and CDR2 SVGIG come from the germline V gene (reference sequence). V gave up 4 bases and J gave up 8 bases, with 9 bases separating them. The CDR3 consists of 11 residues. The CDR3 loop is CAWTRAYEQFF. The DNA of the CDR3 is TGTGCCTGGACAAGAGCCTATGAGCAGTTCTTC.

This rearrangement joins TRBV5-6 to TRBJ1-2; possible D gene TRBD1, 5 bases. Trimming shortened V by 3 bases and J by 6 bases, and 21 bases separated the two germline ends. From germline, CDR1 is SGHDT and CDR2 YYEEEE. This CDR3 comprises 16 residues. The CDR3 reads CASSSGQGEFLNGYTF. The CDR3 DNA sequence: TGTGCCAGCAGCTCCGGGCAGGGCGAATTCCTCAATGGCTACACCTTC. Full variable domain (missing parts from reference TRBV5-6 and TRBJ1-2): DAGVTQSPTHLIKTRGQQVTLRCSPKSGHDTVSWYQQALGQGPQFIFQYYEEEERQRGNFPDRFSGHQFPNYSSELNVNALLLGDSALYLCASSSGQGEFLNGYTFGSGTRLTVV.

V and J are TRBV7-9 and TRBJ1-6, with 8 positions matching TRBD1. After removal of 0 bases from V and 10 bases from J, the junction contained 5 bases not matched to a gene. Germline CDR1 reads SEHNR; CDR2 reads FQNEAQ (reference sequence). The CDR3 has 15 residues. CDR3 sequence reads: CASSLAGRGRSPLHF. The CDR3 bases are TGTGCCAGCAGCTTAGCGGGCAGGGGGCGATCACCCCTCCACTTT.

V and J are TRBV5-5 and TRBJ1-3; D is uncertain. Germline V gene lookup returns CDR1 SGHKS and CDR2 YYEKEE (reference sequence). The CDR3 extends over 17 amino acids. V lost 0 bases to trimming and J lost 0 bases, with 13 bases between them. Here the CDR3 DNA reads TGTGCCAGCAGCTTGGGTATGACTTGGCGCTCTGGAAACACCATATATTTT. Residues: CASSLGMTWRSGNTIYF.

CDR3 loop: CASSVEEGGGSPLHF. The CDR3, as DNA: TGTGCCAGCAGCGTAGAAGAGGGAGGGGGGTCACCCCTCCACTTT. The rearrangement uses TRBV9 and TRBJ1-6, with D possibly TRBD1 on 6 matching bases. The germline gives CDR1 SGDLS, CDR2 YYNGEE. This CDR3 spans 15 amino acids. Trimming pared 0 bases from V and 10 bases from J, leaving 14 bases between.

The chain is built from TRBV6-5 and TRBJ2-7; D is unclear. CDR3 length: 13 residues. V lost 6 bases to trimming and J lost 4 bases, with 13 bases between them. Germline V gene lookup returns CDR1 MNHEY and CDR2 SVGAGI. In DNA, the CDR3 is TGTGCCAGCAGACTTCAACAGAGTTACGAGCAGTACTTC. It yields the protein CASRLQQSYEQYF.

The rearrangement uses TRBV7-9 and TRBJ2-3, with a possible D match to TRBD2 (6 bases). The CDR3 runs 11 residues. Germline V gives CDR1 SEHNR, CDR2 FQNEAQ (reference sequence). Between the trimmed V and J ends, which lost 8 bases and 4 bases, there was a span of 7 bases. The CDR3 region has the DNA TGTGCCAGCGGAGGGGCAGATACGCAGTATTTT. The encoded protein is CASGGADTQYF.

The chain combines TRBV24-1 with TRBJ1-2, with D uncertain. The CDR3 consists of 13 residues. The V end lost 5 bases, the J end lost 8 bases, and 14 bases lay between the germline ends. CDR1 and CDR2 from the germline V gene are KGHDR and SFDVKD. The CDR3 coding sequence is TGTGCCACCAGTGGGGCGGGGAGAGGAGGCTACACCTTC. This codes for CATSGAGRGGYTF.

CDR3 DNA: TGTGCCAGCAGTTTTGTGGGCGGGAAGGGCTACGAGCAGTACTTC. It encodes CASSFVGGKGYEQYF. This chain connects TRBV27 to TRBJ2-7; TRBD2 might be the D (6 bases). The CDR3 consists of 15 residues. Trimming cost V 3 bases and J 3 bases, with 15 bases left between them. Per germline, CDR1 MNHEY and CDR2 SMNVEV (reference sequence).

This clone was seen a handful of times. V and J are TRBV10-3 and TRBJ2-7; tentatively, D is TRBD1 (6 bases). The CDR3 loop spans 13 amino acids. The germline gives CDR1 ENHRY, CDR2 SYGVKD. Deletions cut 3 bases from V and 5 bases from J, with 11 bases between. The CDR3 bases are TGTGCCATCAGTGATGGGCCAGGGGACGAGCAGTACTTC. Protein sequence: CAISDGPGDEQYF.

V is TRBV6-5 and J is TRBJ1-5, with D perhaps matching TRBD1 (6 bases). Germline V CDR1 and CDR2: MNHEY, SVGAGI. This CDR3 contains 15 residues. The V end was cut by 2 bases, the J end by 9 bases, with 17 bases between. CDR3 DNA: TGTGCCAGCAGTTACACACAGGACAGCGGTTGGCCCCAGCATTTT. As protein: CASSYTQDSGWPQHF.

This clone came up once. The rearrangement joins TRBV24-1 to TRBJ1-1, with D uncertain. This CDR3 comprises 14 residues. Germline values: CDR1 KGHDR, CDR2 SFDVKD. V lost 1 base to trimming and J lost 10 bases, with 15 bases between them. CDR3 sequence (DNA): TGTGCCACCAGTGATTTATGGCAGGTCTCTGGAGCTTTCTTT. This translates into CATSDLWQVSGAFF.

The rearrangement uses TRBV3-1 (or the pseudogene TRBV3-2) and TRBJ2-3; 11 nucleotides line up with TRBD2. CDR1 is LGHDT, CDR2 YNNKEL, per germline (reference sequence). The V and J ends lost 4 bases and 11 bases, in that order; junction bases with no gene match: 8. The length of the CDR3 is 14 residues. CDR3 residues: CASSPETSGNMQYF. The CDR3 DNA sequence: TGTGCCAGCAGCCCGGAGACTAGCGGGAACATGCAGTATTTT.

J is TRBJ2-1 and V is TRBV28; 8 nucleotides match TRBD2. V lost 4 bases, J lost 4 bases, and 6 bases stayed unmatched. This CDR3 comprises 15 residues. Germline V lookup: CDR1 MDHEN, CDR2 SYDVKM. CDR3 bases: TGTGCCAGCAGTTCGCAACTAGCGGCATACAATGAGCAGTTCTTC. Its protein product is CASSSQLAAYNEQFF.